Detailed here is one TCR beta chain. It lacks a known antigen. Per-base quality was not reported, and no clone a single base away is much larger than it. Library preparation employed 5' RACE. TCRdb names Illumina HiSeq 2500 as the instrument used. The second PCR ran for roughly 7 to 11 cycles and used a J-beta primer mix along with a sample-barcoded 5' primer. A unique molecular identifier was introduced onto each TCR beta cDNA molecule by a template-switch 5' adaptor carrying 12 random nucleotides. At least 2.5 million CDR3-containing paired-end reads were obtained from each sample. The Mint cDNA synthesis kit, primed by a TRBC-specific oligonucleotide, was used to synthesize first-strand cDNA from all RNA. After uracil-DNA glycosylase treatment, a first 18-cycle PCR used universal primers M1SS and BC2_uni_R on all cDNA. On the study's bioinformatics: Normalization of each sample was performed by random selection of 1 million high-quality reads, each carrying a distinct molecular identifier. Reads with shared molecular identifiers were discarded instead of being binned into consensus sequences. MiTCR, set to a Q25 quality threshold and the strictest error-elimination algorithm, was used for CDR3 identification, clonotype clustering and error correction. A nonparametric unseen species model with Euler transformation was used to estimate lower-bound total TCR beta diversity. The public reads were reprocessed in TCRdb via fastp at Q25 and MiXCR, keeping in-frame beta chains. Each entry merges the rows of one CDR3 protein and shows their most common DNA and genes. Here the V and J calls rest on TCRdb's processing, not on the authors' analysis. Counted in this sample were about 1.8 million distinct CDR3 sequences; around half of them appeared once. In total, the top ten clones hold 2.1% of the sample.

This record belongs to a study of blood T cells in healthy people across ages (dated by TCRdb to the mid-2010s). For the wider study: In model experiments, template switching captured roughly one uniquely barcoded TCR beta cDNA molecule for every two T cells. Two additional independent replicas of 1 million unique cDNA reads from the same blood draw were analyzed for two donors (one aged 18 to 30 and one aged 80 or older). The donors were divided into four age groups: young (average approximately 16 years), middle-aged (approximately 39), aged (about 61) and long-lived (about 90). Age-related changes in TCR beta repertoire diversity were measured in the study by deep sequencing normalized with unique cDNA molecular identifiers. To avoid experimental bias, donors of different ages were distributed randomly across sequencing lanes.

The paper as a whole reports these results and caveats: Compared with the aged group, the long-lived group had more naive CD4+ T cells, fewer expanded clones and increased TCR diversity, a pattern suggesting age selection. Observed TCR beta diversity correlated strongly with the percentage of naive T cells measured by flow cytometry. Bulk unsorted PBMC profiling prevented conclusive comparison of naive and antigen-experienced compartments. Observed TCR beta diversity per million T cells fell roughly linearly with age, and a significant reduction was already apparent by age around 44. The CMV infection status of donors was not known, potentially confounding age-related changes in expanded clonotypes. Estimates of total diversity from one million sequenced T cells were regarded as lower bounds and underestimates.

Counted from cysteine to phenylalanine, this CDR3 has 19 amino acids. Only CDR3 DNA is held: 57 bases, read in frame from base 1. CDR1 and CDR2 were assigned from the germline V gene as SGHTA and FQGNSA. Trimming takes 6 bases off V and 9 bases off J; junction bases not matched to a gene: 18. The donors were some 39 Caucasian individuals from Russia, aged roughly 6 to 100 years, who were systemically healthy. Each donor gave ten milliliters of peripheral blood, drawn into EDTA-treated Vacutainer tubes. Ficoll-Paque density-gradient centrifugation was used to isolate PBMCs, with at least 6 million obtained per sample. Trizol reagent was used to extract total RNA from the PBMCs, yielding at least 5 micrograms per sample. Naive CD45RAhigh/CD27high T cell percentages were measured by flow cytometry on a PBMC aliquot from every donor.

The sequence links TRBV7-2 to TRBJ2-3; 16 central bases correspond to TRBD2. The TCR originated in a woman in her 40s in good health. The sequenced sample was blood. The CDR3: CASSSFPGLAGGGKDTQYF. The nucleotides are TGTGCCAGCAGTTCCTTTCCGGGACTAGCGGGGGGGGGAAAAGACACGCAGTATTTT.